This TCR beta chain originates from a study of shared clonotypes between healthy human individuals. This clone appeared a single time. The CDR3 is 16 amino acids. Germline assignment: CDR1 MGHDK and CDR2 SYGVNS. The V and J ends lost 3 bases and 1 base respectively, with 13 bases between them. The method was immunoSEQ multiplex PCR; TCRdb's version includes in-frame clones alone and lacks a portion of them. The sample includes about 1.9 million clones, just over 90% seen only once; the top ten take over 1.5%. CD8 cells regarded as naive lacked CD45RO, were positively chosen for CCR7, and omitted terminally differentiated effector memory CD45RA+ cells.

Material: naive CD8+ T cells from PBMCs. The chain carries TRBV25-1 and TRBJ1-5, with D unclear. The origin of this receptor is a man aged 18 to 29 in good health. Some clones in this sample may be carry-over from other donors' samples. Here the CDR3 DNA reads TGTGCCAGCAGTGAGGGGAATATAGGAAGCAATCAGCCCCAGCATTTT. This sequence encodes CASSEGNIGSNQPQHF.